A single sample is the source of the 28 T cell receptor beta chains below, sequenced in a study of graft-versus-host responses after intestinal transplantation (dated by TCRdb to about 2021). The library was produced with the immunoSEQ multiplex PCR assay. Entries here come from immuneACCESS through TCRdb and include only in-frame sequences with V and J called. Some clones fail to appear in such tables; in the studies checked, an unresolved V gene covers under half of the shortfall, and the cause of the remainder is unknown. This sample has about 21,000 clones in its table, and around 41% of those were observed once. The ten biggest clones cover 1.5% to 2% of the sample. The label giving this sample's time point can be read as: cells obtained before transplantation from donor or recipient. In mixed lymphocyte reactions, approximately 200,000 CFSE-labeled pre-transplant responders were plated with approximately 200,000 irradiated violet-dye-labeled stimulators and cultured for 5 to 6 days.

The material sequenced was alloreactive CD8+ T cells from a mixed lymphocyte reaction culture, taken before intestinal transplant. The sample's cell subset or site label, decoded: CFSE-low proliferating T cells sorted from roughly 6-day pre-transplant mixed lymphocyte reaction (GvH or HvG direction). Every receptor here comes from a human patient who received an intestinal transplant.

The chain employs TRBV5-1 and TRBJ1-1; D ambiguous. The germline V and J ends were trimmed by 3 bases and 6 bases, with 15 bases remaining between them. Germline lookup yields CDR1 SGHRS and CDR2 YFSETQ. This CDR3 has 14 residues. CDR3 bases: TGCGCCAGCAGCTGGGCCGGCAGCCTGGCTGAAGCTTTCTTT. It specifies CASSWAGSLAEAFF.

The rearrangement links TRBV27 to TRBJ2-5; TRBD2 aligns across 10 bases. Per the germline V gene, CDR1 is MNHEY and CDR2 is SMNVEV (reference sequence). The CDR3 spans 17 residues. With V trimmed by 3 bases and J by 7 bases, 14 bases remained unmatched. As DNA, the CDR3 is TGTGCCAGCAGTTTGCTCCCAACTAGCGGGATAGCTGGGACCCAGTACTTC. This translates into CASSLLPTSGIAGTQYF.

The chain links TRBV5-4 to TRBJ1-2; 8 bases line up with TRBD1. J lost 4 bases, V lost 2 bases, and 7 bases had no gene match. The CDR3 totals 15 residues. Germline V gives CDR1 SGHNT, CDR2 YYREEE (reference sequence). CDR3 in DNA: TGTGCCAGCAGCTTTCAGGGGGCGCAGATCTATGGCTACACCTTC. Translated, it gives CASSFQGAQIYGYTF.

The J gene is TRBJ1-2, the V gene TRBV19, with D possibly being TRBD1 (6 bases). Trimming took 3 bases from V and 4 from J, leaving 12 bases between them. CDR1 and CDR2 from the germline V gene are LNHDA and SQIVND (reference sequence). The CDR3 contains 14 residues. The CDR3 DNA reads TGTGCCAGTAGTATGGGGGGGCGCAGCTATGGCTACACCTTC. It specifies CASSMGGRSYGYTF.

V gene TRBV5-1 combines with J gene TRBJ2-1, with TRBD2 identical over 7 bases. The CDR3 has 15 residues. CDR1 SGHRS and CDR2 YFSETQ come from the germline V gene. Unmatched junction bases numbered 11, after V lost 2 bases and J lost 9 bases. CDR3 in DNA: TGCGCCAGCAGCTTTGGCGGGAGAGGAGGTAGTGAGCAGTTCTTC. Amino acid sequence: CASSFGGRGGSEQFF. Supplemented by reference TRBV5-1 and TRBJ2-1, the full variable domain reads KAGVTQTPRYLIKTRGQQVTLSCSPISGHRSVSWYQQTPGQGLQFLFEYFSETQRNKGNFPGRFSGRQFSNSRSEMNVSTLELGDSALYLCASSFGGRGGSEQFFGPGTRLTVL.

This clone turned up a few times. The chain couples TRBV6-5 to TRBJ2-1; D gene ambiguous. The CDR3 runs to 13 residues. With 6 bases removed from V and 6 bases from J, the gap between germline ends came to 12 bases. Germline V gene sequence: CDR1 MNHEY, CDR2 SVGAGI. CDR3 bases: TGTGCCAGCAGATTCTGGGGTGGCAATGAGCAGTTCTTC. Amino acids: CASRFWGGNEQFF.

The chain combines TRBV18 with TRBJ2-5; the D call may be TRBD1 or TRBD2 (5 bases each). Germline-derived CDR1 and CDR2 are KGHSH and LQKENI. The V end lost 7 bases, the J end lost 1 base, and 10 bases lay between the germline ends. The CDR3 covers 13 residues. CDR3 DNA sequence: TGTGCCAGCTTTCGGGGCATCCAAGAGACCCAGTACTTC. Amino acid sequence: CASFRGIQETQYF. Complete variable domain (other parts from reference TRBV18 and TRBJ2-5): NAGVMQNPRHLVRRRGQEARLRCSPMKGHSHVYWYRQLPEEGLKFMVYLQKENIIDESGMPKERFSAEFPKEGPSILRIQQVVRGDSAAYFCASFRGIQETQYFGPGTRLLVL.

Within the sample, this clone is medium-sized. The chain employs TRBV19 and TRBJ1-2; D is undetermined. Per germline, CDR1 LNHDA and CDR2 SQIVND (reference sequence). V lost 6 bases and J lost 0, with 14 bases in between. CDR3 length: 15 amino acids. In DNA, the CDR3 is TGTGCCAGTAGGAGAGGAGCCATAGCTAACTATGGCTACACCTTC. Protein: CASRRGAIANYGYTF.

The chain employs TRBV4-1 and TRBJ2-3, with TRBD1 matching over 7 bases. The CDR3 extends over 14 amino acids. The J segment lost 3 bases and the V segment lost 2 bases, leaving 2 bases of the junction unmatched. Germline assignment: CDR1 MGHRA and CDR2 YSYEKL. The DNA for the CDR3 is TGCGCCAGCAGCCAATCGACAGGGACAGATACGCAGTATTTT. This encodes CASSQSTGTDTQYF.

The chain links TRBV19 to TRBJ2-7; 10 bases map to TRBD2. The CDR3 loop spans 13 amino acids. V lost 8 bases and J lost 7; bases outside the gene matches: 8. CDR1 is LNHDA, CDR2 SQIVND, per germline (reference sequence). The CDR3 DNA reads TGTGCCAGTTCCCTAGCGGGAGTAAGGGAGCAGTACTTC. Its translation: CASSLAGVREQYF.

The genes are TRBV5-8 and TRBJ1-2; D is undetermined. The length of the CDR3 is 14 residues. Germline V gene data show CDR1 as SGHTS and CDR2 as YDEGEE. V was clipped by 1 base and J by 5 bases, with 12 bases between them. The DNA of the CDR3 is TGTGCCAGCAGCTTGTCACAGCAAAATTATGGCTACACCTTC. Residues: CASSLSQQNYGYTF.

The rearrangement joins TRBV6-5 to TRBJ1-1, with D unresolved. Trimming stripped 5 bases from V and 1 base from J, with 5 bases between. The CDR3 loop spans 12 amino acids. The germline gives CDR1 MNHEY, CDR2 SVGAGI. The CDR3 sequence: CASSKQNTEAFF. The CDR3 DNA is TGTGCCAGCAGTAAACAGAACACTGAAGCTTTCTTT.

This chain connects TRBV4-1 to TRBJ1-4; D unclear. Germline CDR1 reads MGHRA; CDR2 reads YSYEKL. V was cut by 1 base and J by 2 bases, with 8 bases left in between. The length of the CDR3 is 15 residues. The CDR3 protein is CASSQGGRTNEKLFF. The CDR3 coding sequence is TGCGCCAGCAGCCAAGGAGGGAGGACTAATGAAAAACTGTTTTTT.

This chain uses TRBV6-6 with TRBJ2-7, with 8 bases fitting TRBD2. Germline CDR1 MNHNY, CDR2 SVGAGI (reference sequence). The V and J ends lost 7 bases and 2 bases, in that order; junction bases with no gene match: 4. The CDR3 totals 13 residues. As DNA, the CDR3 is TGTGCCAGCATGTCTAGCGGGCCCTACGAGCAGTACTTC. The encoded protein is CASMSSGPYEQYF.

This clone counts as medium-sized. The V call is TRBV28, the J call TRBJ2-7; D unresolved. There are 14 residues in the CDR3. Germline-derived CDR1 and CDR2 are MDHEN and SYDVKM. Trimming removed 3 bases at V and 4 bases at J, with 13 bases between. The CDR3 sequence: CASSLVHLKYEQYF. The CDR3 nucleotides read TGTGCCAGCAGTTTGGTACACCTTAAATACGAGCAGTACTTC. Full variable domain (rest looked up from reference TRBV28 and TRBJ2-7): DVKVTQSSRYLVKRTGEKVFLECVQDMDHENMFWYRQDPGLGLRLIYFSYDVKMKEKGDIPEGYSVSREKKERFSLILESASTNQTSMYLCASSLVHLKYEQYFGPGTRLTVT.

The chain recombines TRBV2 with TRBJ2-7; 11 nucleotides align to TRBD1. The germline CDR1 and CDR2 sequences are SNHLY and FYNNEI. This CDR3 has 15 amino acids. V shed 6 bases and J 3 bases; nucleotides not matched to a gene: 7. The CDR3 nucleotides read TGTGCCAGCAGCCCCCGAGGGACAGGGGGCTACGAGCAGTACTTC. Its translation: CASSPRGTGGYEQYF.

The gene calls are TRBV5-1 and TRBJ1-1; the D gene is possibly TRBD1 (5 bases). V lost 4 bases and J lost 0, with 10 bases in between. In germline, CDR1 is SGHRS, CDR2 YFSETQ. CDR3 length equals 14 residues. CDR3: CASSPGGVNTEAFF. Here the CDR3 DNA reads TGCGCCAGCAGCCCCGGGGGGGTGAACACTGAAGCTTTCTTT.

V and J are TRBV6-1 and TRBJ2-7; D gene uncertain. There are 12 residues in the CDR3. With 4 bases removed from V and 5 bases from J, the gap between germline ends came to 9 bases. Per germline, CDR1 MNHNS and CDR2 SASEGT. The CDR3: CASSALVNEQYF. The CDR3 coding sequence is TGTGCCAGCAGTGCGTTGGTAAACGAGCAGTACTTC.

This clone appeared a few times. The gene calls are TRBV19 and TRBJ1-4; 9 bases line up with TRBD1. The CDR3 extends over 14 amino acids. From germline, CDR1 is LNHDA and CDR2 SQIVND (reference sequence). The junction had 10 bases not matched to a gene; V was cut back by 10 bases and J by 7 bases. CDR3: CATRNRGLGEKLFF. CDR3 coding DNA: TGTGCCACCAGGAACAGGGGGCTGGGTGAAAAACTGTTTTTT.

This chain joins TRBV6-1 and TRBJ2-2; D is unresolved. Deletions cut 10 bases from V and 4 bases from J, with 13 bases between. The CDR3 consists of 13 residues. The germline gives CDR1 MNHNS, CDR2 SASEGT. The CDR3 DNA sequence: TGTGCCACCCGGTTTGGCGTCACCGGGGAGCTGTTTTTT. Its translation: CATRFGVTGELFF.

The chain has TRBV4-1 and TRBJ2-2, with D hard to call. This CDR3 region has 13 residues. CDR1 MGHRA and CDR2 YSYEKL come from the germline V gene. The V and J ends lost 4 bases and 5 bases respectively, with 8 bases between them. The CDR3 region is CASSPPGTGELFF. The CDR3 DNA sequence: TGCGCCAGCAGCCCACCCGGAACCGGGGAGCTGTTTTTT.

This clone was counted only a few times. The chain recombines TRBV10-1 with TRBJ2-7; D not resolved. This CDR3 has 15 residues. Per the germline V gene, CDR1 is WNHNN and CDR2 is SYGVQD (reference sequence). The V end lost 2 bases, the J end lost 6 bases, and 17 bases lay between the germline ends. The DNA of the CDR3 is TGCGCCAGCAGTGAGAGGTTGAGCCCCCCGGGCGAGCAGTACTTC. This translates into CASSERLSPPGEQYF.

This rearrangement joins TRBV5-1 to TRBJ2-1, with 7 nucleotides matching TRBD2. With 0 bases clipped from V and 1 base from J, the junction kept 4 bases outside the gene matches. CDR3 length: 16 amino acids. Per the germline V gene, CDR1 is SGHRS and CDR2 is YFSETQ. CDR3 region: CASSLVLARSYNEQFF. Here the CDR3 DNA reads TGCGCCAGCAGCTTGGTACTAGCGCGATCCTACAATGAGCAGTTCTTC.

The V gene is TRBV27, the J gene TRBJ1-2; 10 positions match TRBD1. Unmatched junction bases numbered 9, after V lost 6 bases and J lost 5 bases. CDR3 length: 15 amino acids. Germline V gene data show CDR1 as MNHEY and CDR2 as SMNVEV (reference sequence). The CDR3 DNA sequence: TGTGCCAGCAGATACAGCGGACAGGGGGGATATGGCTACACCTTC. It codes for CASRYSGQGGYGYTF.

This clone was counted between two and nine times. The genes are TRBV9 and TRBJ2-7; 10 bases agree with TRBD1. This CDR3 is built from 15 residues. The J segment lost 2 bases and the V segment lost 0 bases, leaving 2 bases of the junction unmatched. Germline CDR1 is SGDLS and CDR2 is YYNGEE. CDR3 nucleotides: TGTGCCAGCAGCGTAGGACAGGGGGCAGCCTACGAGCAGTACTTC. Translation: CASSVGQGAAYEQYF. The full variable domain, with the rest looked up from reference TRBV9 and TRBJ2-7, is DSGVTQTPKHLITATGQRVTLRCSPRSGDLSVYWYQQSLDQGLQFLIQYYNGEERAKGNILERFSAQQFPDLHSELNLSSLELGDSALYFCASSVGQGAAYEQYFGPGTRLTVT.

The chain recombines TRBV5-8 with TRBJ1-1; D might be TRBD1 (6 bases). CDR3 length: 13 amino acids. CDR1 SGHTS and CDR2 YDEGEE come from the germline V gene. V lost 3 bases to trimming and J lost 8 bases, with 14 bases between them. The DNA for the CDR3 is TGTGCCAGCAGCTCCTTTACCGGGACAGAAGCTTTCTTT. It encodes CASSSFTGTEAFF.

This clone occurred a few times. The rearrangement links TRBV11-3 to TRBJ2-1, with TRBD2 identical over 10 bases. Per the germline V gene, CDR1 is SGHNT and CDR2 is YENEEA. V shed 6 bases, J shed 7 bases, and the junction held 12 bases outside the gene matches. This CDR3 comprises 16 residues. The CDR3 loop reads CASRVPLAGVPNEQFF. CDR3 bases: TGTGCCAGCAGAGTACCCCTAGCGGGAGTCCCTAATGAGCAGTTCTTC.

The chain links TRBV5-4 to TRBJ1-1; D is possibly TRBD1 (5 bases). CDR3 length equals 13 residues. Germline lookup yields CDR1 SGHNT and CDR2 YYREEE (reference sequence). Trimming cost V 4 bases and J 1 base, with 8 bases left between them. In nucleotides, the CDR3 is TGTGCCAGCAGCGCCGACAGGAACACTGAAGCTTTCTTT. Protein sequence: CASSADRNTEAFF.